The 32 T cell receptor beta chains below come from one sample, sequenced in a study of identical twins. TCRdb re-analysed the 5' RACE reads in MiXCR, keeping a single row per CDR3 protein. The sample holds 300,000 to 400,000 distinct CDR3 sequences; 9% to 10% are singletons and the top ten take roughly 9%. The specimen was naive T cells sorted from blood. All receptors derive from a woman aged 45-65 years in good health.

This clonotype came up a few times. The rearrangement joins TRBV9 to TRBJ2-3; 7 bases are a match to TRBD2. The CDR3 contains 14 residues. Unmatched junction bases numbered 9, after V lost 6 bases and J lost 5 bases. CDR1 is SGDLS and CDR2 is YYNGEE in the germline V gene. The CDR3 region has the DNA TGTGCCAGCACCCGCGGGAGAATAGTAGATACGCAGTATTTT. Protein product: CASTRGRIVDTQYF.

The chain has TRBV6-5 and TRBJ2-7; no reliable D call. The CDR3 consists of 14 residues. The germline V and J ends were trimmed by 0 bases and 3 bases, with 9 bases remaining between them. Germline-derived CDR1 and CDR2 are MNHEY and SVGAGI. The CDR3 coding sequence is TGTGCCAGCAGTTACTCCCAGGAAGGCTACGAGCAGTACTTC. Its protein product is CASSYSQEGYEQYF.

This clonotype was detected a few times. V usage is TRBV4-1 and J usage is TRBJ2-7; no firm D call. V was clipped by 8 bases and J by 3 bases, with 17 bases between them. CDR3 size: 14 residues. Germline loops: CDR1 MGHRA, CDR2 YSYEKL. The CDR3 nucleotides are TGCGCCAGCCGAGGAGTGGGGTCCGGCTACGAGCAGTACTTC. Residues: CASRGVGSGYEQYF.

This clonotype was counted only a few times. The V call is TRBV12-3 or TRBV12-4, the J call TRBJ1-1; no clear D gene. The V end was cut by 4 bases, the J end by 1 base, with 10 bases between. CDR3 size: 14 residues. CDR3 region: CASSSQAANTEAFF. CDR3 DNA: TGTGCCAGCAGTTCGCAGGCAGCGAACACTGAAGCTTTCTTT.

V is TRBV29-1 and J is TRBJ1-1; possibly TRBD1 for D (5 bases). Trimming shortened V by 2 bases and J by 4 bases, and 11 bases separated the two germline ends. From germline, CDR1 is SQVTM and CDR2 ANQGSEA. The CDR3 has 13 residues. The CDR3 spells CSVERPGGTEAFF. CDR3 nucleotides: TGCAGCGTTGAAAGACCTGGGGGCACTGAAGCTTTCTTT.

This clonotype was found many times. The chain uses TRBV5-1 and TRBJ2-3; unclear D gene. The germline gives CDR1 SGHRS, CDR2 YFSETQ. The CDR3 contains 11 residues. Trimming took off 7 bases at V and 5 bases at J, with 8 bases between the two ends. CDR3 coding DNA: TGCGCCAGCTCCGTAAAAGATACGCAGTATTTT. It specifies CASSVKDTQYF.

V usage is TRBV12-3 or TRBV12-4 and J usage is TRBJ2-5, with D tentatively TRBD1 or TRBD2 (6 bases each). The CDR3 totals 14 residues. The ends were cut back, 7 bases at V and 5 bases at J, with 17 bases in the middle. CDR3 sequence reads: CASTGRGQGETQYF. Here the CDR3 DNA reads TGTGCCAGCACCGGCCGGGGGCAGGGGGAGACCCAGTACTTC.

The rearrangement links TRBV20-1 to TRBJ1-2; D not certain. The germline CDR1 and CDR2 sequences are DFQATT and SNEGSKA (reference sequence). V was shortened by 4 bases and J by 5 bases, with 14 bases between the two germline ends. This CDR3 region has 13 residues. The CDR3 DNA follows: TGCAGTGCTACCAACACTCATGAGTATGGCTACACCTTC. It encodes CSATNTHEYGYTF.

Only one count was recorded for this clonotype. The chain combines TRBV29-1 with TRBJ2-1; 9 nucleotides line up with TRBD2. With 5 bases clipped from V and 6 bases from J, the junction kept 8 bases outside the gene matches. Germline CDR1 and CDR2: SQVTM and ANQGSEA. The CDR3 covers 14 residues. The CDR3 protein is CSVQGSGRGNEQFF. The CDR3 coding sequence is TGCAGCGTTCAGGGTAGCGGGAGAGGCAATGAGCAGTTCTTC.

CDR3: CASSYRDRVYEQYF. In DNA form, the CDR3 reads TGTGCCAGCAGCTACCGGGACAGGGTCTACGAGCAGTACTTC. The V gene is TRBV9, the J gene TRBJ2-7, with 9 bases matching TRBD1. This CDR3 is 14 amino acids long. V was clipped by 4 bases and J by 3 bases; unmatched bases: 5. Germline V gives CDR1 SGDLS, CDR2 YYNGEE.

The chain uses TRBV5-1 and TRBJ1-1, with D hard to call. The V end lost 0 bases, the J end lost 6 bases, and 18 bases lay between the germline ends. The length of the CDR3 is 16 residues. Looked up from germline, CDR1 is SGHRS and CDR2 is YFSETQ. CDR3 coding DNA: TGCGCCAGCAGCTTGGTGCAGGCGCGGCAAAATGCTGAAGCTTTCTTT. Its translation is CASSLVQARQNAEAFF.

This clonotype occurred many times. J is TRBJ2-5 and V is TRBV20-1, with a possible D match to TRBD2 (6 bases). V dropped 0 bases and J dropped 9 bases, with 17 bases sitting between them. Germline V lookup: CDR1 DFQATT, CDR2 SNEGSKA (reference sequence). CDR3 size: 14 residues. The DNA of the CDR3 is TGCAGTGCTAGAGATCGGGAGCGCCAAAAGGCCCAGTACTTC. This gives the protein CSARDRERQKAQYF.

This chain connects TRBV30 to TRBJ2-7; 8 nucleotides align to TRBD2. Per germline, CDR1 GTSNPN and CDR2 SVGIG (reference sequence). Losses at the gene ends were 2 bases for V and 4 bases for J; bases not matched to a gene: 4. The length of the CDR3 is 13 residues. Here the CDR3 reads CAWSRTSGYEQYF. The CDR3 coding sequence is TGTGCCTGGAGTCGTACTAGCGGTTACGAGCAGTACTTC.

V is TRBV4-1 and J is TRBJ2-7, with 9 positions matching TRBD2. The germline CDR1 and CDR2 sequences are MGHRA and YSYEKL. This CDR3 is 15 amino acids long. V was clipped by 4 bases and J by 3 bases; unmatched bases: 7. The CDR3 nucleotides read TGCGCCAGCAGCCGCGCGGCGGGAGGGCTCTACGAGCAGTACTTC. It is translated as CASSRAAGGLYEQYF.

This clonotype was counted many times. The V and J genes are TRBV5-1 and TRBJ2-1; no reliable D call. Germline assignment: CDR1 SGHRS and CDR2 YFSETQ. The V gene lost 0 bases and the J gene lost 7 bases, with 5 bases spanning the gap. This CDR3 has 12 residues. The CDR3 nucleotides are TGCGCCAGCAGCTTGGATTCTAATGAGCAGTTCTTC. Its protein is CASSLDSNEQFF.

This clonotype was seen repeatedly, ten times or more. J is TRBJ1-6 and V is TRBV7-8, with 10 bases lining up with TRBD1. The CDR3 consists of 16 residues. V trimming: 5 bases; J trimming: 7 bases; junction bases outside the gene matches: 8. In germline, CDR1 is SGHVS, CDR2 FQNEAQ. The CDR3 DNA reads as TGTGCCAGCAGCCCCAGGGGGGGACAGGGGAATTCACCCCTCCACTTT. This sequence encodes CASSPRGGQGNSPLHF.

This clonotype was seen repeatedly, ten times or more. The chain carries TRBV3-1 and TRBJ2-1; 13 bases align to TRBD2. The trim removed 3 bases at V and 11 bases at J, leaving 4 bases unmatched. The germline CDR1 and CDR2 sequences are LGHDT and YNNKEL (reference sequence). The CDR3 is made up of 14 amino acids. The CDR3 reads CASSQKLAGGQQFF. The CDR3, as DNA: TGTGCCAGCAGCCAGAAACTAGCGGGAGGGCAGCAGTTCTTC.

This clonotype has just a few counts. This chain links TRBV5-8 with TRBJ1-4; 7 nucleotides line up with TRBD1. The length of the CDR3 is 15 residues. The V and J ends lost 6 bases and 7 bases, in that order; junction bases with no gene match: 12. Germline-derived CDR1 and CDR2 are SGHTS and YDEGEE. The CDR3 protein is CASTGKTGKGEKLFF. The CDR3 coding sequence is TGTGCCAGCACTGGAAAGACAGGGAAAGGTGAAAAACTGTTTTTT.

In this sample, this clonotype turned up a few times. The CDR3 protein is CASSVEDYTWDRVQETQYF. The CDR3, as DNA: TGTGCCAGCAGCGTAGAAGACTATACCTGGGACAGGGTGCAAGAGACCCAGTACTTC. This rearrangement joins TRBV9 to TRBJ2-5, with TRBD1 identical over 9 bases. The V segment lost 0 bases and the J segment 2 bases; nucleotides outside the gene matches: 14. The V gene's germline CDR1 is SGDLS and CDR2 YYNGEE. The CDR3 extends over 19 amino acids. The full variable domain, in which reference TRBV9 and TRBJ2-5 provide the parts outside the CDR3, is DSGVTQTPKHLITATGQRVTLRCSPRSGDLSVYWYQQSLDQGLQFLIQYYNGEERAKGNILERFSAQQFPDLHSELNLSSLELGDSALYFCASSVEDYTWDRVQETQYFGPGTRLLVL.

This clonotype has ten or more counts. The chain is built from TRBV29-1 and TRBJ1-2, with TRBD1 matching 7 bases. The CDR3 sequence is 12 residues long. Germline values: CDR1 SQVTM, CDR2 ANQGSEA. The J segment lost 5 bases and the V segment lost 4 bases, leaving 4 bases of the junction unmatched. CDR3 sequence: CSVGDRVYGYTF. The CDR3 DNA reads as TGCAGCGTTGGAGACAGGGTTTATGGCTACACCTTC.

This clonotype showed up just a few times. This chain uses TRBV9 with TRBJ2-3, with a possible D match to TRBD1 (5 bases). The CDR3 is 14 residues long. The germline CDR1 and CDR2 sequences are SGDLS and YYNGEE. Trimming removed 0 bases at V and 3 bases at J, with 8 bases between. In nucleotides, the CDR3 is TGTGCCAGCAGCGTAGCTGGGGCGACAGATACGCAGTATTTT. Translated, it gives CASSVAGATDTQYF.

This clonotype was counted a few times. Written as DNA, the CDR3 is TGCAGTGCCACCCGACTAGCGGGATCCGGTAATGAGCAGTTCTTC. It yields the protein CSATRLAGSGNEQFF. This chain connects TRBV20-1 to TRBJ2-1, with 11 bases identical to TRBD2. The junction had 11 bases not matched to a gene; V was cut back by 6 bases and J by 7 bases. Germline CDR1 is DFQATT and CDR2 is SNEGSKA (reference sequence). CDR3 length equals 15 residues.

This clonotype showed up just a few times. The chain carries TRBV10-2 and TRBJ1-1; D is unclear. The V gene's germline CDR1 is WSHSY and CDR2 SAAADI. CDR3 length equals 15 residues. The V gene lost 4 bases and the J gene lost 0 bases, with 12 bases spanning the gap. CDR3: CASSVRGTMNTEAFF. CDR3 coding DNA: TGCGCCAGCAGTGTTCGGGGTACGATGAACACTGAAGCTTTCTTT.

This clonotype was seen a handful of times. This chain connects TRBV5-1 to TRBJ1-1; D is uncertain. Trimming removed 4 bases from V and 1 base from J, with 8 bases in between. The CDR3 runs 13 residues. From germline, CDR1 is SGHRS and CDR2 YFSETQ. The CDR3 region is CASSETENTEAFF. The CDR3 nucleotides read TGCGCCAGCAGCGAAACAGAGAACACTGAAGCTTTCTTT.

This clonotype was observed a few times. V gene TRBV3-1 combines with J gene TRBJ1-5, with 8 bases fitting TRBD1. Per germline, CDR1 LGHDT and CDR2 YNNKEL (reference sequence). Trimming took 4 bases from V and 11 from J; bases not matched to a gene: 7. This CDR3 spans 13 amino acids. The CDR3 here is CASSLSGGEAQHF. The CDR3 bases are TGTGCCAGCAGCCTCTCAGGGGGCGAGGCCCAGCATTTT.

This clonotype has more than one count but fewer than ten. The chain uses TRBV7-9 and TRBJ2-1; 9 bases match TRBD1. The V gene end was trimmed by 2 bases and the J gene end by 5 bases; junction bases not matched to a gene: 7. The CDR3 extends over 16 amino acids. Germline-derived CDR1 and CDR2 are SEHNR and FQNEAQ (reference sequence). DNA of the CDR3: TGTGCCAGCAGCTTACTGACAGGGGGGGCAAACAATGAGCAGTTCTTC. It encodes CASSLLTGGANNEQFF.

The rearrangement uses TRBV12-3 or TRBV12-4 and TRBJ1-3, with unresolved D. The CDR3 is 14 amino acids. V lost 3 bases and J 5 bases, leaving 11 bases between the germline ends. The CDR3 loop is CASSFLGNRNTIYF. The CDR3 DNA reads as TGTGCCAGCAGTTTCTTGGGGAATAGAAACACCATATATTTT.

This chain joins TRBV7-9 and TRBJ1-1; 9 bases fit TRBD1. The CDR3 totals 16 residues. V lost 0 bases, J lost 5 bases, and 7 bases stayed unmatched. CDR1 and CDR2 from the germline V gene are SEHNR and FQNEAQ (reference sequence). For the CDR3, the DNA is TGTGCCAGCAGCTTAGCGGCGGACAGGGGAGGTACTGAAGCTTTCTTT. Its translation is CASSLAADRGGTEAFF.

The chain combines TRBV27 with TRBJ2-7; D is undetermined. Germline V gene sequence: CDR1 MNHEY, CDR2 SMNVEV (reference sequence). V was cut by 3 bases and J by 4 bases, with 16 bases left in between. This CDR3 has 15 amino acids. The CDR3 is CASSLAAAFTYEQYF. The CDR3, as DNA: TGTGCCAGCAGTTTGGCGGCAGCGTTCACATACGAGCAGTACTTC.

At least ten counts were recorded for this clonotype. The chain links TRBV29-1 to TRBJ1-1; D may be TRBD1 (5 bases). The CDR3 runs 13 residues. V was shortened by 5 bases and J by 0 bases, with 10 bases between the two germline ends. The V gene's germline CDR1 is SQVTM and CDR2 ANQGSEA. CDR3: CSVNRRLNTEAFF. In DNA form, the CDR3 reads TGCAGCGTTAACAGGCGATTGAACACTGAAGCTTTCTTT.

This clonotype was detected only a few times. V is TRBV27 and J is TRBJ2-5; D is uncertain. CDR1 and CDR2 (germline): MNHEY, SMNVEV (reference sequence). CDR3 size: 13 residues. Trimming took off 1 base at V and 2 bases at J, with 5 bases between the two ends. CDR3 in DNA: TGTGCCAGCAGTTTATGGCAGCAAGAGACCCAGTACTTC. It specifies CASSLWQQETQYF.

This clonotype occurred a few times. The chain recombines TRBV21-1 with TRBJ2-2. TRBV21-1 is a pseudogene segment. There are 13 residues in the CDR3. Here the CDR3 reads CASSPLVPGELFF. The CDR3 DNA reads TGTGCCAGCAGCCCTTTGGTCCCCGGGGAGCTGTTTTTT.